The T cell receptor beta chain under discussion was sequenced for a study of blood T cell repertoires in COVID-19. Across the whole study: PBMCs, B-cell-depleted T cells, or T cells were the source of the cDNA or gDNA that made up the material.

The table came from immunoSEQ multiplex PCR; TCRdb's copy has only in-frame clones and leaves some out. The repertoire holds some 23,000 clones, with about 83% as singletons. What was sequenced was peripheral blood. The sequence came from a human donor with active COVID-19. The donor label of this sample is uncertain.

CDR3 in amino acids: CASSLSGRSTDTQYF. As DNA, the CDR3 is TGTGCCAGCAGTTTAAGCGGGAGGAGCACAGATACGCAGTATTTT. The rearrangement uses TRBV28 and TRBJ2-3; 9 nucleotides align to TRBD2. CDR3 size: 15 residues. Trimming took 2 bases from V and 0 from J; bases not matched to a gene: 0. Per germline, CDR1 MDHEN and CDR2 SYDVKM.